This entry features one T cell receptor beta chain sequence. Its antigen is unidentified. The assay was immunoSEQ multiplex PCR, and TCRdb's table has in-frame clones only and misses some. The sample records roughly 38,000 clones, about 86% being singletons. The source of the sample is a study of T cells in localized non-small cell lung cancer. Study observations and caveats: Maximal T cell clonality occurred in uninvolved adjacent lung, with tumor ranking below it. Among the top 100 tumor clones, a median approximately 62 appeared in adjacent lung.

This CDR3 is 15 amino acids long. CDR1 and CDR2 from the germline V gene are MNHNS and SASEGT. With V trimmed by 2 bases and J by 5 bases, 8 bases remained unmatched. The rearrangement joins TRBV6-1 to TRBJ1-1, with 7 bases that match TRBD1. This TCR was sampled from a woman aged 18 to 55 with stage III lung adenocarcinoma. Source: peripheral blood, taken before any cancer treatment. The CDR3 DNA reads TGTGCCAGCAGTGAAAGAGGGGGCGCGGGAACTGAAGCTTTCTTT. This gives the protein CASSERGGAGTEAFF.